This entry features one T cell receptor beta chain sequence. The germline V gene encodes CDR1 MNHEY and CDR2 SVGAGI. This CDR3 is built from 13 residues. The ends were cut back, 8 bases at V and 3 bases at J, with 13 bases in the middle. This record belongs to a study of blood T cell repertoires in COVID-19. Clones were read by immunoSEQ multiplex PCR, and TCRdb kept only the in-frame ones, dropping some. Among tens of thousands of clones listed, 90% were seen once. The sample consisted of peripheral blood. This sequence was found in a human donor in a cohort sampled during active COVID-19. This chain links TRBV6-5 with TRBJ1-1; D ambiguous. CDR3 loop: CASREDTDTEAFF. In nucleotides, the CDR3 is TGTGCCAGCCGAGAGGATACGGACACTGAAGCTTTCTTT.